This paragraph reports one T cell receptor (beta chain). The data derive from a study of blood T cell repertoires in COVID-19. At the level of the study: Acute and convalescent COVID-19 specimens originated in the United States, Italy and Spain. In each case, the material was cDNA or gDNA derived from T cells, B-cell-depleted T cells, or PBMCs.

Germline V lookup: CDR1 LNHDA, CDR2 SQIVND (reference sequence). The junction had 14 bases not matched to a gene; V was cut back by 5 bases and J by 3 bases. This CDR3 comprises 17 residues. Per the original data handling: Estimation of nucleated cell counts was performed using reference gene primer amplification. TCRdb keeps only in-frame clones here, not all; method: immunoSEQ multiplex PCR. D and trimming come from the DNA, and the V and J calls and clone size come from that table. The sample shows 150,000 or so clones, 60% to 80% of them seen only once. What was sequenced was peripheral blood. This chain links TRBV19 with TRBJ1-1, with 8 nucleotides matching TRBD1. This receptor was obtained from a woman in her 70s with acute or convalescent COVID-19. For the CDR3, the DNA is TGTGCCAGTAGTCCCACCCAAAACAGGGGGGCGCACACTGAAGCTTTCTTT. This translates into CASSPTQNRGAHTEAFF. Looking up the rest from reference TRBV19 and TRBJ1-1 gives the full variable domain: DGGITQSPKYLFRKEGQNVTLSCEQNLNHDAMYWYRQDPGQGLRLIYYSQIVNDFQKGDIAEGYSVSREKKESFPLTVTSAQKNPTAFYLCASSPTQNRGAHTEAFFGQGTRLTVV.